The clone carrying this T cell receptor beta chain came up many times. These data come from a study of patients and donors after allogeneic stem cell transplantation. The ends lost 6 bases at V and 3 bases at J; junction bases unmatched: 3. The CDR3 has 12 amino acids. The germline gives CDR1 SQVTM, CDR2 ANQGSEA. In TCRdb, the RT-PCR reads were re-called with MiXCR into one record per CDR3 protein. The profile shows about 960,000 distinct CDR3 sequences, over 15% of them singletons. Sequenced sample: blood, either unsorted or a sorted T cell fraction (not recorded which). The clonotype originates from a human donor who was either an allogeneic HSCT recipient or a stem cell or donor lymphocyte infusion donor (not recorded which). It is not recorded whose cells these are; they may come from a transplant donor. The V gene is TRBV29-1, the J gene TRBJ1-1; 8 bases are shared with TRBD1. CDR3 residues: CSVNRGDTEAFF. CDR3 DNA sequence: TGCAGCGTCAACAGGGGGGACACTGAAGCTTTCTTT. Using reference TRBV29-1 and TRBJ1-1 for the parts outside the CDR3, the full variable domain is SAVISQKPSRDICQRGTSLTIQCQVDSQVTMMFWYRQQPGQSLTLIATANQGSEATYESGFVIDKFPISRPNLTFSTLTVSNMSPEDSSIYLCSVNRGDTEAFFGQGTRLTVV.